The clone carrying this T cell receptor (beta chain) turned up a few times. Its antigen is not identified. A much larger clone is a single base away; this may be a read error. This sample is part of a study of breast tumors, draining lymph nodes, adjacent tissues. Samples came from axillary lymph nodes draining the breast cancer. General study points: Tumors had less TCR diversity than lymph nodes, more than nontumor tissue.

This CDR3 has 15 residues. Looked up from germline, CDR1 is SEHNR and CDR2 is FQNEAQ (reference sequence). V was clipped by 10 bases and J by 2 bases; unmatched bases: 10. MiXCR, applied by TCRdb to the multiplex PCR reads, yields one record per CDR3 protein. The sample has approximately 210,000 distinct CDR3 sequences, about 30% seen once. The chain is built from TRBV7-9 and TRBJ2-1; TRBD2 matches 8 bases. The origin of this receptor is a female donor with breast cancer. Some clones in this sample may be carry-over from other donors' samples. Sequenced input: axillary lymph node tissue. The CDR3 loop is CATRPVSGAYNEQFF. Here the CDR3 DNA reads TGTGCCACCCGCCCGGTTAGCGGGGCCTACAATGAGCAGTTCTTC.